This entry concerns a single TCR beta chain. Its specificity is not known. This sample was included in a study of OX40 agonist ivuxolimab in advanced cancers. Regarding the study as a whole: Near-lowest levels of clonal expansion characterized partial responders at 0.1-3.0 mg/kg. Compared with CD4+, CD8+ T cells on average had more expanded clones.

Clones were read by immunoSEQ multiplex PCR, and TCRdb kept only the in-frame ones, dropping some. The repertoire includes tens of thousands of clones, 90% of them detected once, and around 0.39% sits in the top ten. Trimming took 6 bases from V and 5 from J; bases not matched to a gene: 12. Germline V CDR1 and CDR2: SQVTM, ANQGSEA. The CDR3 has 16 residues. This sequence originates from an adult with an advanced solid tumor such as melanoma, head and neck, liver or kidney cancer. The specimen was CD4+ or CD8+ T cells sorted from blood, collected in a trial of the OX40 agonist ivuxolimab. The rearrangement links TRBV29-1 to TRBJ2-5; TRBD2 matches 13 bases. In nucleotides, the CDR3 is TGCAGCGTAGACTGGAGACTAGCGGGGGGCCTGGAGACCCAGTACTTC. Residues: CSVDWRLAGGLETQYF. The full variable domain, its missing parts supplied by reference TRBV29-1 and TRBJ2-5, is SAVISQKPSRDICQRGTSLTIQCQVDSQVTMMFWYRQQPGQSLTLIATANQGSEATYESGFVIDKFPISRPNLTFSTLTVSNMSPEDSSIYLCSVDWRLAGGLETQYFGPGTRLLVL.